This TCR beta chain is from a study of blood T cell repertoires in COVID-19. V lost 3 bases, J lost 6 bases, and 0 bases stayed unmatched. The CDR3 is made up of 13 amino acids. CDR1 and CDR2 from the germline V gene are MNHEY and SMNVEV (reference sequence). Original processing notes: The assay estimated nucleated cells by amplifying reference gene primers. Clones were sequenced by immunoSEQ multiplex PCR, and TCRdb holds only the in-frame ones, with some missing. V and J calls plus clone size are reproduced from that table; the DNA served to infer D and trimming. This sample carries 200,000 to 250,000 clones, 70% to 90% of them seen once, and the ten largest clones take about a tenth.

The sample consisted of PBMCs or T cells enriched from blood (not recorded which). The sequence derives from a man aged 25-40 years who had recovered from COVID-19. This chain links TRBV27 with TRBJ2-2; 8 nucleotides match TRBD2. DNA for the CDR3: TGTGCCAGCAGTTTGCGGGGGGCCGGGGAGCTGTTTTTT. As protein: CASSLRGAGELFF.